The rows below give T cell receptor beta chains drawn from one sample of a study of cytomegalovirus exposure and HLA in healthy donors. Only in-frame clones appear in the TCRdb table, and some are missing; sequencing was by immunoSEQ multiplex PCR. The sample has 75,000 to 100,000 clones. The sequenced material came from PBMCs. The receptors were sampled from a woman in her fifties or sixties in good health and CMV-seronegative. CDR3s leave out the opening cysteine and the closing phenylalanine or tryptophan. The order of the fields is J gene, V gene, CDR3 protein.

J gene: TRBJ2-1; V gene: TRBV9; CDR3 protein: ASSVFTGTRGHEQF
J gene: TRBJ2-2; V gene: TRBV4-1; CDR3 protein: ASSPQDYRNTGELF
J gene: TRBJ1-5; V gene: TRBV19; CDR3 protein: ASSMSRDGRYSNQPQH
J gene: TRBJ2-1; V gene: TRBV9; CDR3 protein: ASSPRSGASYNEQF
J gene: TRBJ2-1; V gene: TRBV13; CDR3 protein: ASSLTSGSNNEQF
J gene: TRBJ2-7; V gene: TRBV28; CDR3 protein: ASSRQGNYEQY
J gene: .; V gene: TRBV5-1; CDR3 protein: ASSSGQSYEQY
J gene: TRBJ2-3; V gene: TRBV19; CDR3 protein: ASCRTGNTDTQY
J gene: TRBJ2-1; V gene: TRBV27; CDR3 protein: ASSLLLAGSYNEQF
J gene: TRBJ2-5; V gene: TRBV19; CDR3 protein: ASSLKAGGVQETQY
J gene: TRBJ2-7; V gene: TRBV25-1; CDR3 protein: ASSGTTSDPYEQY
J gene: TRBJ1-2; V gene: TRBV7-9; CDR3 protein: ASSFPEQGSGGYT
J gene: TRBJ2-2; V gene: TRBV11-1; CDR3 protein: ASSPLAEPPGGELF
J gene: TRBJ1-1; V gene: TRBV25-1; CDR3 protein: ASSEPGTGIRSTEAF